These 27 T cell receptor beta chains came from one sample sequenced in a study of blood T cell repertoires in COVID-19. Data came from immunoSEQ multiplex PCR; TCRdb stores just in-frame clones and leaves some out. The table lists roughly 250,000 clones, 88% of them singletons. Material: peripheral blood. All receptors derive from a woman in her 40s who had recovered from COVID-19.

The CDR3 is CASSSYGGGGEQYF. In nucleotides, the CDR3 is TGTGCCAGCAGCTCCTATGGGGGGGGTGGCGAGCAGTACTTC. The V and J genes are TRBV7-6 and TRBJ2-7; 7 positions match TRBD2. Germline CDR1 is SGHVS and CDR2 is FNYEAQ. Germline trimming cut 4 bases from V and 6 bases from J; bases unmatched to any gene: 9. This CDR3 is 14 amino acids long.

J is TRBJ1-1 and V is TRBV4-2, with D maybe TRBD1 (5 bases). This CDR3 has 15 residues. Germline loops: CDR1 LGHNA, CDR2 YNFKEQ. V was clipped by 4 bases and J by 1 base, with 13 bases between them. CDR3 amino acids: CASSPVSDRNTEAFF. The CDR3 DNA reads TGTGCCAGCAGCCCCGTTTCAGACAGGAACACTGAAGCTTTCTTT.

This clone occurred once. The V call is TRBV5-1, the J call TRBJ1-1, with D possibly matching TRBD1 (6 bases). The V end lost 0 bases, the J end lost 7 bases, and 16 bases lay between the germline ends. CDR3 length: 15 residues. Germline V gives CDR1 SGHRS, CDR2 YFSETQ. The CDR3 sequence: CASSLAPGGRDEAFF. CDR3 sequence (DNA): TGCGCCAGCAGCTTGGCCCCGGGGGGGCGGGATGAAGCTTTCTTT. Looking up the rest from reference TRBV5-1 and TRBJ1-1 gives the full variable domain: KAGVTQTPRYLIKTRGQQVTLSCSPISGHRSVSWYQQTPGQGLQFLFEYFSETQRNKGNFPGRFSGRQFSNSRSEMNVSTLELGDSALYLCASSLAPGGRDEAFFGQGTRLTVV.

This chain uses TRBV27 with TRBJ2-1, with 8 bases matching TRBD2. This CDR3 is built from 12 residues. V dropped 7 bases and J dropped 13; count of bases not matched to a gene: 9. Germline V gene data show CDR1 as MNHEY and CDR2 as SMNVEV (reference sequence). The CDR3 here is CASNRSGRAQFF. Written as DNA, the CDR3 is TGTGCCAGCAACCGATCCGGGAGGGCCCAGTTCTTC.

The table lists this clone with a few counts. The chain joins TRBV6-8 to TRBJ1-3, with unresolved D. V lost 6 bases, J lost 4 bases, and 10 bases lay in between. CDR3 size: 13 residues. CDR1 is MNHGY and CDR2 is SAAAGT in the germline V gene. DNA for the CDR3: TGTGCCAGCAGGAGGGCCAGAGGAAACACCATATATTTT. Translated, it gives CASRRARGNTIYF.

The chain links TRBV6-5 to TRBJ1-2, with TRBD1 as a possible D gene (6 bases). Trimming removed 5 bases at V and 4 bases at J, with 17 bases between. The CDR3 consists of 15 residues. Per the germline V gene, CDR1 is MNHEY and CDR2 is SVGAGI. Here the CDR3 reads CASSTQGGGPYGYTF. The CDR3 DNA sequence: TGTGCCAGCAGTACCCAAGGGGGGGGGCCCTATGGCTACACCTTC.

This chain uses TRBV20-1 with TRBJ2-7; no firm D call. Trimming shortened V by 3 bases and J by 12 bases, and 12 bases separated the two germline ends. Germline CDR1 reads DFQATT; CDR2 reads SNEGSKA (reference sequence). This CDR3 is built from 10 residues. CDR3 sequence (DNA): TGCAGTGCTAGGTCCCGCGCTCGGTACTTC. Protein product: CSARSRARYF.

The chain links TRBV11-2 to TRBJ2-7, with 9 bases lining up with TRBD1. This CDR3 is built from 19 residues. J lost 0 bases, V lost 5 bases, and 17 bases had no gene match. Germline values: CDR1 SGHAT, CDR2 FQNNGV. CDR3: CASSPQRDRVSAPSYEQYF. The CDR3 DNA follows: TGTGCCAGCAGCCCCCAGAGGGACAGGGTCTCCGCGCCCTCCTACGAGCAGTACTTC.

This clone appeared a single time. The chain is built from TRBV3-1 (or the pseudogene TRBV3-2) and TRBJ2-1; 16 nucleotides align to TRBD2. Germline assignment: CDR1 LGHDT and CDR2 YNNKEL (reference sequence). V dropped 4 bases and J dropped 5; count of bases not matched to a gene: 17. The CDR3 runs 21 residues. Here the CDR3 reads CASSPTPTGTSGRVTHNEQFF. The CDR3, as DNA: TGTGCCAGCAGCCCCACCCCCACCGGGACTAGCGGGAGGGTAACCCACAATGAGCAGTTCTTC.

V usage is TRBV3-1 (or the pseudogene TRBV3-2) and J usage is TRBJ2-5, with 9 bases aligning to TRBD2. Per the germline V gene, CDR1 is LGHDT and CDR2 is YNNKEL (reference sequence). Trimming cost V 4 bases and J 5 bases; bases outside gene matches: 5. This CDR3 spans 14 amino acids. The CDR3 reads CASSRSGSGETQYF. The CDR3 region has the DNA TGTGCCAGCAGCCGTAGCGGGAGCGGGGAGACCCAGTACTTC.

This clone occurred once. The chain uses TRBV5-4 and TRBJ1-1; D gene ambiguous. Trimming removed 1 base from V and 1 base from J, with 14 bases in between. Germline CDR1 and CDR2: SGHNT and YYREEE (reference sequence). There are 16 residues in the CDR3. The CDR3, as DNA: TGTGCCAGCAGCTTGTTATCCCGTGGCGGGAACACTGAAGCTTTCTTT. It translates to CASSLLSRGGNTEAFF.

The V gene is TRBV19, the J gene TRBJ1-2, with TRBD1 identical over 8 bases. V shed 3 bases, J shed 2 bases, and the junction held 8 bases outside the gene matches. The germline V gene has CDR1 LNHDA and CDR2 SQIVND (reference sequence). The CDR3 is 16 residues long. CDR3 region: CASSMTGVKGNYGYTF. CDR3 DNA sequence: TGTGCCAGTAGTATGACAGGGGTTAAGGGGAACTATGGCTACACCTTC.

The J gene is TRBJ2-2, the V gene TRBV2; 7 bases match TRBD1. The J segment lost 0 bases and the V segment lost 8 bases, leaving 6 bases of the junction unmatched. Germline CDR1 is SNHLY and CDR2 is FYNNEI. CDR3 length: 15 residues. CDR3 bases: TGTGCCAGCGGACCCGGGACAGCGAACACCGGGGAGCTGTTTTTT. The encoded protein is CASGPGTANTGELFF.

This chain uses TRBV6-5 with TRBJ1-1; no clear D. The germline CDR1 and CDR2 sequences are MNHEY and SVGAGI. CDR3 length equals 13 residues. V lost 2 bases, J lost 7 bases, and 11 bases lay in between. CDR3 in amino acids: CASSYTPRSEAFF. CDR3 DNA sequence: TGTGCCAGCAGTTACACGCCCCGGAGTGAAGCTTTCTTT.

V is TRBV6-6 and J is TRBJ2-1, with 13 bases that match TRBD2. Germline V gene sequence: CDR1 MNHNY, CDR2 SVGAGI (reference sequence). Trimming at V came to 6 bases and at J to 4 bases, leaving 3 bases not matched to a gene. The CDR3 covers 15 residues. CDR3 nucleotide sequence: TGTGCCAGCAGCCAGACTAGCGGGAGGTACAATGAGCAGTTCTTC. Residues: CASSQTSGRYNEQFF.

The chain links TRBV5-1 to TRBJ2-2; no reliable D call. Trimming removed 2 bases at V and 3 bases at J, with 11 bases between. Per the germline V gene, CDR1 is SGHRS and CDR2 is YFSETQ. The CDR3 runs to 15 residues. In nucleotides, the CDR3 is TGCGCCAGCAGCTTTGGGCAGCTCGACACCGGGGAGCTGTTTTTT. Amino acids: CASSFGQLDTGELFF.

V and J are TRBV3-1 (or the pseudogene TRBV3-2) and TRBJ2-1; the match to TRBD2 covers 9 bases. CDR1 and CDR2 (germline): LGHDT, YNNKEL (reference sequence). The CDR3 contains 17 residues. The ends lost 1 base at V and 2 bases at J; junction bases unmatched: 6. The CDR3 region is CASSQVSRLAAYNEQFF. The CDR3 region has the DNA TGTGCCAGCAGCCAAGTTTCGCGACTAGCGGCCTACAATGAGCAGTTCTTC.

This chain links TRBV10-3 with TRBJ1-4, with no clear D. Trimming pared 3 bases from V and 2 bases from J, leaving 7 bases between. CDR3 length: 14 amino acids. CDR1 ENHRY and CDR2 SYGVKD come from the germline V gene. CDR3 sequence: CAISDGRTNEKLFF. The CDR3 nucleotides are TGTGCCATCAGTGATGGCAGGACTAATGAAAAACTGTTTTTT.

The CDR3 here is CATSDYSAEQYF. The CDR3 DNA sequence: TGTGCCACCAGTGATTATAGTGCCGAGCAGTACTTC. The rearrangement joins TRBV24-1 to TRBJ2-7; D is unresolved. V was trimmed by 2 bases and J by 6 bases, leaving 7 bases between them. CDR1 KGHDR and CDR2 SFDVKD come from the germline V gene. CDR3 length: 12 residues.

The chain combines TRBV29-1 with TRBJ2-1; D perhaps matches TRBD2 (6 bases). Germline CDR1 reads SQVTM; CDR2 reads ANQGSEA. The CDR3 loop spans 15 amino acids. V was clipped by 1 base and J by 3 bases, with 13 bases between them. CDR3 sequence (DNA): TGCAGCGTTGAAGTATGGAGCGGGCGCTACAATGAGCAGTTCTTC. Amino acids: CSVEVWSGRYNEQFF.

This rearrangement joins TRBV10-3 to TRBJ2-6; maybe TRBD2 (7 bases). Per germline, CDR1 ENHRY and CDR2 SYGVKD. Trimming cost V 10 bases and J 5 bases, with 24 bases left between them. The CDR3 is 17 amino acids. The CDR3 DNA reads as TGTGCCACCGCCCGTGGGTTGAGGGGGGGGCGGGCCAACGTCCTGACTTTC. Residues: CATARGLRGGRANVLTF.

This clone was seen once. V gene TRBV6-1 combines with J gene TRBJ1-2; D not resolved. CDR3 size: 14 residues. V was shortened by 1 base and J by 4 bases, with 10 bases between the two germline ends. Germline V gene lookup returns CDR1 MNHNS and CDR2 SASEGT. The CDR3, as DNA: TGTGCCAGCAGTGAAGGTCCGGTCCCCTATGGCTACACCTTC. Protein: CASSEGPVPYGYTF.

The rearrangement links TRBV27 to TRBJ1-1, with 8 bases fitting TRBD1. Germline V gene data show CDR1 as MNHEY and CDR2 as SMNVEV (reference sequence). With 5 bases clipped from V and 11 bases from J, the junction kept 16 bases outside the gene matches. The CDR3 contains 15 residues. In DNA form, the CDR3 reads TGTGCCAGCAGTGGGACGGACAGGGCCCAGGCGGGGGCTTTCTTT. It specifies CASSGTDRAQAGAFF.

A few counts support this clone. This chain joins TRBV4-1 and TRBJ2-1; D might be TRBD2 (6 bases). CDR3 length: 17 amino acids. V lost 3 bases and J 0 bases, leaving 15 bases between the germline ends. Germline V lookup: CDR1 MGHRA, CDR2 YSYEKL. The CDR3 DNA reads as TGCGCCAGCAGCCAGGGTTCGGCGGGGAGCTCCTACAATGAGCAGTTCTTC. Amino acids: CASSQGSAGSSYNEQFF.

This sequence joins TRBV21-1 and TRBJ2-7; the D call in the table, TRBD1, was not verified against the DNA. TRBV21-1 is classified as a pseudogene. The CDR3 sequence is 17 residues long. CDR3 DNA sequence: TGTGCCAGCAGCCTCCGGCGGCAGGGGGGAAGCTCCTACGAGCAGTACTTC. Translating gives CASSLRRQGGSSYEQYF.

The count of this clone is one. V is TRBV5-4 and J is TRBJ2-1; 9 nucleotides line up with TRBD2. Germline CDR1 is SGHNT and CDR2 is YYREEE (reference sequence). With 3 bases clipped from V and 5 bases from J, the junction kept 9 bases outside the gene matches. The CDR3 spans 16 residues. CDR3 in amino acids: CASSSSWAGGDNEQFF. CDR3 nucleotides: TGTGCCAGCAGCTCGTCCTGGGCGGGAGGGGACAATGAGCAGTTCTTC. The full variable domain, completed using reference TRBV5-4 and TRBJ2-1, is ETGVTQSPTHLIKTRGQQVTLRCSSQSGHNTVSWYQQALGQGPQFIFQYYREEENGRGNFPPRFSGLQFPNYSSELNVNALELDDSALYLCASSSSWAGGDNEQFFGPGTRLTVL.

The chain is built from TRBV9 and TRBJ2-7; 14 nucleotides match TRBD2. The CDR3 loop spans 17 amino acids. Germline V gene sequence: CDR1 SGDLS, CDR2 YYNGEE. V was clipped by 4 bases and J by 2 bases; unmatched bases: 8. The CDR3 region has the DNA TGTGCCAGCAGCCTTGGACTAGCGGGAGGAGGGGCCTACGAGCAGTACTTC. It codes for CASSLGLAGGGAYEQYF.